This is a list of T cell receptor beta chains from one sample in a study of cytotoxic CD8 clonotypes in ibrutinib-treated CLL. TCRdb's copy holds only in-frame clones and misses some; the assay was immunoSEQ multiplex PCR. The top ten clones hold about 15% of a sample with roughly 63,000 clones, roughly 57% of them seen once. Sequencing used PBMCs, obtained after 12 months of ibrutinib treatment. All receptors derive from a human donor with chronic lymphocytic leukemia. The CDR3 runs from the conserved cysteine through the conserved F or W. Each record gives: CDR3 length, J gene, V gene, clone size, D gene, CDR3 protein, CDR3 DNA. D genes are given only for firm matches. For some rows the clone size is stated as once, few or many, or as a class when expanded; others skip it.

len: 12
j_gene: TRBJ1-5
v_gene: TRBV6-1
abundance: few
d_gene: NA
CDR3aa: CASRDSNQPQHF
CDR3nt: TGTGCCAGCCGGGATAGCAATCAGCCCCAGCATTTT

len: 13
j_gene: TRBJ1-2
v_gene: TRBV7-2
abundance: NA
d_gene: NA
CDR3aa: CASSLRVGDGYTF
CDR3nt: TGTGCCAGCAGCTTACGGGTAGGGGATGGCTACACCTTC

len: 16
j_gene: TRBJ2-5
v_gene: TRBV7-9
abundance: NA
d_gene: TRBD2
CDR3aa: CASSSYGTRYGETQYF
CDR3nt: TGTGCCAGCAGCTCTTACGGGACTAGGTACGGAGAGACCCAGTACTTC

len: 15
j_gene: TRBJ2-3
v_gene: TRBV11-2
abundance: NA
d_gene: NA
CDR3aa: CASSLAARPVDTQYF
CDR3nt: TGTGCCAGCAGCTTAGCCGCACGGCCTGTAGATACGCAGTATTTT

len: 16
j_gene: TRBJ1-6
v_gene: TRBV5-1
abundance: many
d_gene: TRBD1
CDR3aa: CASSPLTGGANSPLHF
CDR3nt: TGCGCCAGCAGCCCCTTGACAGGGGGAGCGAATTCACCCCTCCACTTT

len: 13
j_gene: TRBJ1-4
v_gene: TRBV5-1
abundance: few
d_gene: NA
CDR3aa: CASRVDGHEKLFF
CDR3nt: TGCGCCAGTAGAGTAGACGGACATGAAAAACTGTTTTTT

len: 13
j_gene: TRBJ2-1
v_gene: TRBV4-2
abundance: few
d_gene: NA
CDR3aa: CASSQVPGPQQFF
CDR3nt: TGTGCCAGCAGCCAAGTACCGGGACCCCAGCAGTTCTTC

len: 11
j_gene: TRBJ2-3
v_gene: TRBV5-1
abundance: NA
d_gene: NA
CDR3aa: CASRSTDTQYF
CDR3nt: TGCGCCAGCAGGTCCACAGATACGCAGTATTTT

len: 16
j_gene: TRBJ2-5
v_gene: TRBV28
abundance: NA
d_gene: NA
CDR3aa: CASSDRLTGAQETQYF
CDR3nt: TGTGCCAGCAGTGACCGACTGACGGGAGCTCAAGAGACCCAGTACTTC

len: 15
j_gene: TRBJ2-5
v_gene: TRBV11-3
abundance: NA
d_gene: NA
CDR3aa: CASSVGTTNQETQYF
CDR3nt: TGTGCCAGCAGCGTCGGGACAACTAACCAAGAGACCCAGTACTTC